The clone carrying this T cell receptor beta chain was seen ten or more times. No antigen is known for it. This sample is drawn from a study of T cells in Graves' hyperthyroidism and ophthalmopathy. The CDR3 regions of TCR beta were amplified from RNA transcripts. HTBI primers were used for first-round RT-PCR of the TCR CDR3. TCRdb redid the calling of the multiplex PCR reads with MiXCR, one entry per CDR3 protein. This sample has hundreds of thousands of distinct CDR3 sequences; just under 20% occur once, and the top ten carry about 45%. Extraction of PBMCs used roughly 9.4 ml of fresh peripheral blood. Trimming took off 0 bases at V and 7 bases at J, with 4 bases between the two ends. The CDR3 extends over 11 amino acids. Germline assignment: CDR1 GTSNPN and CDR2 SVGIG (reference sequence). Findings and limits, study-wide: Researchers report that a 13 V-J model separated ophthalmopathy from stable hyperthyroidism. The model predicted ophthalmopathy a median around seven months before onset.

Sequenced sample: blood. J is TRBJ2-1 and V is TRBV30; D remains ambiguous. The TCR was taken from a man in his forties with Graves' ophthalmopathy. CDR3: CAWSVPNEQFF. In nucleotides, the CDR3 is TGTGCCTGGAGTGTCCCAAATGAGCAGTTCTTC.